This T cell receptor (beta chain) came from a study of T cell responses to AZD1222 COVID-19 vaccine. Notes on the study in general: Two AZD1222 doses significantly raised spike-specific TCR breadth and depth over controls. Nearly half of spike-specific TCRs reportedly target variant regions that are unmutated in the B.1.351 and B.1.1.7 variants. Donors skewed white British and female; clonal diversity was possibly underestimated.

The method was immunoSEQ multiplex PCR; TCRdb's version includes in-frame clones alone and lacks a portion of them. The repertoire holds 150,000 to 250,000 clones, with 90% to 95% as singletons. As to this clone: Its antigen remains unidentified.

The V end lost 6 bases, the J end lost 0 bases, and 6 bases lay between the germline ends. The germline V gene has CDR1 SNHLY and CDR2 FYNNEI. The CDR3 runs to 12 residues. The V call is TRBV2, the J call TRBJ2-7; D gene unclear. The sample in question was peripheral blood, obtained 28 days after the second AZD1222 dose. This sequence originates from an adult who received the AZD1222 COVID-19 vaccine. CDR3 sequence reads: CASSRPSYEQYF. CDR3 DNA sequence: TGTGCCAGCAGCAGGCCCTCCTACGAGCAGTACTTC.